The TCR beta chain described here comes from a study of blood T cells in healthy people across ages. V was trimmed by 6 bases and J by 7 bases, leaving 19 bases between them. CDR1 and CDR2 (germline): SQVTM, ANQGSEA. There are 13 residues in the CDR3. The second PCR ran roughly 7 to 12 cycles with a sample-barcoded 5' primer and J-beta primers. TCRdb ran MiXCR on the 5' RACE reads and lists one entry per CDR3 protein. The sample carries approximately 800,000 distinct CDR3 sequences, around 36% recorded once. V gene TRBV29-1 combines with J gene TRBJ2-7; D tentatively reads TRBD1 or TRBD2 (5 bases each). The sequence was obtained from a young man in good health. The sample consisted of blood. This CDR3 is CSVEPGPYNEQYF. DNA of the CDR3: TGCAGCGTAGAACCGGGACCCTACAATGAGCAGTACTTC.